Below are 22 T cell receptor beta chains sequenced from a single sample in a study of shared clonotypes between healthy human individuals. TCRdb's table, derived via immunoSEQ multiplex PCR, lists solely in-frame clones and lacks some. Among about 2.3 million clones listed, 85% to 95% were seen once. The sample comprised naive CD4+ T cells from PBMCs. The sample's subset: CD45RA+ positively selected. The origin of the receptors is a man aged 18 to 30 in good health. Some clones in this sample may be carry-over from other donors' samples.

This rearrangement joins TRBV18 to TRBJ1-5; D is undetermined. This CDR3 is 14 amino acids long. V lost 1 base and J 3 bases, leaving 7 bases between the germline ends. Looked up from germline, CDR1 is KGHSH and CDR2 is LQKENI. In DNA form, the CDR3 reads TGTGCCAGCTCACCACAGACGGACAATCAGCCCCAGCATTTT. Translating it yields CASSPQTDNQPQHF.

V and J are TRBV27 and TRBJ2-3; a weak D match, TRBD2 (5 bases). The V end was cut by 6 bases, the J end by 3 bases, with 13 bases between. Per the germline V gene, CDR1 is MNHEY and CDR2 is SMNVEV (reference sequence). The CDR3 is 14 amino acids. CDR3 loop: CASRSRPGTDTQYF. The CDR3 nucleotides are TGTGCCAGCAGAAGCAGGCCGGGAACAGATACGCAGTATTTT.

The J gene is TRBJ1-2, the V gene TRBV2, with D uncertain. Germline V gives CDR1 SNHLY, CDR2 FYNNEI. The CDR3 totals 13 residues. Trimming took off 6 bases at V and 2 bases at J, with 10 bases between the two ends. The CDR3 sequence is CASSQVPNYGYTF. The CDR3 region has the DNA TGTGCCAGCAGCCAGGTGCCCAACTATGGCTACACCTTC.

This clone was seen a single time. The J gene is TRBJ2-3, the V gene TRBV7-2; TRBD2 agrees at 14 bases. The CDR3 spans 15 residues. The germline V gene encodes CDR1 SGHTA and CDR2 FQGNSA. J lost 4 bases, V lost 5 bases, and 2 bases had no gene match. The CDR3: CASSMGLAGADTQYF. CDR3 DNA: TGTGCCAGCAGCATGGGACTAGCGGGGGCAGATACGCAGTATTTT.

This clone was seen once. V gene TRBV4-1 combines with J gene TRBJ2-1; D tentatively fits TRBD1 or TRBD2 (5 bases each). CDR3 size: 14 residues. Germline V gene sequence: CDR1 MGHRA, CDR2 YSYEKL. V lost 3 bases, J lost 3 bases, and 9 bases lay in between. The CDR3 spells CASSQAGSYNEQFF. CDR3 DNA: TGCGCCAGCAGCCAGGCAGGGAGCTACAATGAGCAGTTCTTC.

The chain carries TRBV6-5 and TRBJ2-7, with 10 bases identical to TRBD1. From germline, CDR1 is MNHEY and CDR2 SVGAGI. With V trimmed by 4 bases and J by 1 base, 4 bases remained unmatched. The CDR3 has 15 amino acids. DNA for the CDR3: TGTGCCAGCAGTTCCTGGGACAGGGGATCCTACGAGCAGTACTTC. Amino acid sequence: CASSSWDRGSYEQYF.

This clone was counted once. The rearrangement links TRBV2 to TRBJ1-1; 8 nucleotides agree with TRBD1. V shed 7 bases and J 5 bases; nucleotides not matched to a gene: 9. The CDR3 is made up of 14 amino acids. Germline V gives CDR1 SNHLY, CDR2 FYNNEI. CDR3 loop: CASTQGAGGTEAFF. In DNA form, the CDR3 reads TGTGCCAGCACTCAGGGGGCCGGCGGGACTGAAGCTTTCTTT.

This chain uses TRBV7-9 with TRBJ2-3, with D possibly TRBD1 on 5 matching bases. The CDR3 loop spans 16 amino acids. Between the trimmed V and J ends, which lost 0 bases and 2 bases, there was a span of 12 bases. Germline CDR1 SEHNR, CDR2 FQNEAQ (reference sequence). CDR3 residues: CASSLAQDTFTDTQYF. The CDR3 DNA reads as TGTGCCAGCAGCTTAGCGCAGGACACTTTCACAGATACGCAGTATTTT.

This clone was observed a single time. The chain recombines TRBV2 with TRBJ1-3; TRBD1 might be the D (5 bases). V was shortened by 6 bases and J by 0 bases, with 12 bases between the two germline ends. Germline V lookup: CDR1 SNHLY, CDR2 FYNNEI. This CDR3 contains 15 residues. CDR3 protein: CASSRDRYSGNTIYF. CDR3 DNA sequence: TGTGCCAGCAGCCGGGACCGTTACTCTGGAAACACCATATATTTT. The full variable domain, its missing parts supplied by reference TRBV2 and TRBJ1-3, is EPEVTQTPSHQVTQMGQEVILRCVPISNHLYFYWYRQILGQKVEFLVSFYNNEISEKSEIFDDQFSVERPDGSNFTLKIRSTKLEDSAMYFCASSRDRYSGNTIYFGEGSWLTVV.

With respect to this clone: This sample includes further DNA sequences coding for the same CDR3. The chain recombines TRBV5-1 with TRBJ2-1; TRBD2 aligns across 8 bases. Unmatched junction bases numbered 3, after V lost 4 bases and J lost 6 bases. The CDR3 spans 13 residues. Germline CDR1 is SGHRS and CDR2 is YFSETQ. The CDR3 bases are TGCGCCAGCAGCCCTGCGGGGGGCAATGAGCAGTTCTTC. It translates to CASSPAGGNEQFF.

The J gene is TRBJ2-1, the V gene TRBV7-3; D gene unclear. CDR1 is SGHTA, CDR2 FQGTGA, per germline. The ends were cut back, 1 base at V and 2 bases at J, with 6 bases in the middle. The CDR3 length is 14 residues. CDR3 sequence reads: CASSLISPYNEQFF. The CDR3 DNA reads as TGTGCCAGCAGCTTAATAAGTCCCTACAATGAGCAGTTCTTC.

The chain employs TRBV5-1 and TRBJ1-1; no definite D call. CDR3 length equals 16 residues. Deletions cut 5 bases from V and 2 bases from J, with 19 bases between. The germline V gene encodes CDR1 SGHRS and CDR2 YFSETQ. CDR3 region: CASSFGVVSLNTEAFF. CDR3 nucleotide sequence: TGCGCCAGCAGTTTTGGGGTCGTCTCCCTAAACACTGAAGCTTTCTTT.

The chain is built from TRBV4-2 and TRBJ2-7; 8 bases map to TRBD2. J was trimmed by 4 bases and V by 1 base; bases with no gene match: 6. The length of the CDR3 is 15 residues. The V gene's germline CDR1 is LGHNA and CDR2 YNFKEQ. The CDR3 sequence is CASSQVPLAAYEQYF. CDR3 DNA sequence: TGTGCCAGCAGCCAAGTCCCACTAGCGGCTTACGAGCAGTACTTC.

The chain is built from TRBV11-2 and TRBJ2-2; tentative D call: TRBD1 (5 bases). Trimming took off 1 base at V and 4 bases at J, with 13 bases between the two ends. In germline, CDR1 is SGHAT, CDR2 FQNNGV. This CDR3 is 16 amino acids long. In nucleotides, the CDR3 is TGTGCCAGCAGCTTAGGGCCAGGGATGTTCACCGGGGAGCTGTTTTTT. Amino acids: CASSLGPGMFTGELFF.

This sequence joins TRBV7-8 and TRBJ1-1; the D is unclear. Germline V gene data show CDR1 as SGHVS and CDR2 as FQNEAQ. The germline V and J ends were trimmed by 1 base and 0 bases, with 6 bases remaining between them. The CDR3 loop spans 14 amino acids. In DNA form, the CDR3 reads TGTGCCAGCAGCTTAGTTGTCCTGAACACTGAAGCTTTCTTT. This encodes CASSLVVLNTEAFF.

The rearrangement links TRBV5-4 to TRBJ2-7, with unresolved D. CDR1 is SGHNT and CDR2 is YYREEE in the germline V gene (reference sequence). The V end was cut by 1 base, the J end by 5 bases, with 4 bases between. This CDR3 region has 11 residues. This CDR3 is CASSLMDEQYF. The CDR3 DNA sequence: TGTGCCAGCAGCTTGATGGACGAGCAGTACTTC. Filled out from reference TRBV5-4 and TRBJ2-7, the complete variable domain reads ETGVTQSPTHLIKTRGQQVTLRCSSQSGHNTVSWYQQALGQGPQFIFQYYREEENGRGNFPPRFSGLQFPNYSSELNVNALELDDSALYLCASSLMDEQYFGPGTRLTVT.

The rearrangement uses TRBV9 and TRBJ1-3; D uncertain. CDR1 and CDR2 (germline): SGDLS, YYNGEE. This CDR3 has 16 residues. Trimming stripped 0 bases from V and 2 bases from J, with 12 bases between. The CDR3 coding sequence is TGTGCCAGCAGCGTAGTTTCCGGCAGCACTGGAAACACCATATATTTT. It is translated as CASSVVSGSTGNTIYF. Full variable domain (missing parts from reference TRBV9 and TRBJ1-3): DSGVTQTPKHLITATGQRVTLRCSPRSGDLSVYWYQQSLDQGLQFLIQYYNGEERAKGNILERFSAQQFPDLHSELNLSSLELGDSALYFCASSVVSGSTGNTIYFGEGSWLTVV.

The DNA for the CDR3 is TGTGCCAGCACCTCCGGACAGGGGGGGTACACTGAAGCTTTCTTT. Translated, it gives CASTSGQGGYTEAFF. V gene TRBV27 combines with J gene TRBJ1-1, with 10 bases matching TRBD1. Germline values: CDR1 MNHEY, CDR2 SMNVEV (reference sequence). CDR3 length equals 15 residues. After removal of 7 bases from V and 3 bases from J, the junction contained 8 bases not matched to a gene.

The chain couples TRBV6-5 to TRBJ2-3; the D gene is possibly TRBD1 (6 bases). CDR3 length equals 13 residues. Trimming took off 5 bases at V and 5 bases at J, with 11 bases between the two ends. Germline lookup yields CDR1 MNHEY and CDR2 SVGAGI. The CDR3 nucleotides read TGTGCCAGCAGTCGACAGGTTAAAGATACGCAGTATTTT. The encoded protein is CASSRQVKDTQYF.

The gene calls are TRBV4-1 and TRBJ2-3; D is ambiguous. CDR3 length equals 13 residues. CDR1 is MGHRA, CDR2 YSYEKL, per germline. Trimming removed 4 bases at V and 1 base at J, with 6 bases between. CDR3 sequence reads: CASSRLRTDTQYF. The CDR3 region has the DNA TGCGCCAGCAGCCGTCTACGCACAGATACGCAGTATTTT.

This rearrangement joins TRBV2 to TRBJ2-3, with 8 bases identical to TRBD2. The CDR3 length is 15 residues. CDR1 and CDR2 from the germline V gene are SNHLY and FYNNEI. Trimming took 4 bases from V and 3 from J; bases not matched to a gene: 6. In DNA form, the CDR3 reads TGTGCCAGCAGTGTACGAGCGGGAGATACAGATACGCAGTATTTT. This translates into CASSVRAGDTDTQYF.

The chain links TRBV6-5 to TRBJ1-1; D is ambiguous. Trimming shortened V by 8 bases and J by 5 bases, and 15 bases separated the two germline ends. The CDR3 length is 13 residues. Germline CDR1 reads MNHEY; CDR2 reads SVGAGI. The CDR3 DNA reads TGTGCCAGCTTTCCTCGCCCCAAAACTGAAGCTTTCTTT. Translation: CASFPRPKTEAFF.